The 28 T cell receptor beta chains given below trace back to one sample, sequenced in a study of T-cell reconstitution after alpha-beta-depleted transplantation in children. Molecular barcoding with unique molecular identifiers was used for the TCRbeta library. TCRdb re-called the PCR reads with MiXCR, one entry per CDR3 protein. The sample has around 250,000 distinct CDR3 sequences; about a tenth are singletons. This specimen was PBMCs from the stem cell graft donor, taken from the stem cell graft. The source of these receptors is a human donor who donated a stem cell graft to a child with SCID.

The gene calls are TRBV7-2 and TRBJ2-7; D is undetermined. In germline, CDR1 is SGHTA, CDR2 FQGNSA. Trimming removed 4 bases from V and 7 bases from J, with 8 bases in between. The CDR3 sequence is 11 residues long. This chain's CDR3 is CASSSAWEQYF. The CDR3 nucleotides read TGTGCCAGCAGCTCCGCCTGGGAGCAGTACTTC.

At least ten counts were recorded for this clonotype. The chain has TRBV18 and TRBJ1-4; maybe TRBD1 (5 bases). Per germline, CDR1 KGHSH and CDR2 LQKENI. The CDR3 length is 15 residues. V gave up 2 bases and J gave up 6 bases, with 13 bases separating them. The DNA for the CDR3 is TGTGCCAGCTCACCAGAGAGGGGCCCCTATGAAAAACTGTTTTTT. Translating gives CASSPERGPYEKLFF.

This sequence joins TRBV19 and TRBJ1-6; no reliable D call. Trimming shortened V by 8 bases and J by 4 bases, and 9 bases separated the two germline ends. Germline V lookup: CDR1 LNHDA, CDR2 SQIVND (reference sequence). This CDR3 has 13 residues. Here the CDR3 reads CASLGGYNSPLHF. The CDR3 coding sequence is TGTGCCAGTTTAGGCGGGTATAATTCACCCCTCCACTTT.

This clonotype was seen at least ten times. The chain employs TRBV29-1 and TRBJ2-5, with TRBD2 matching 8 bases. Germline V gives CDR1 SQVTM, CDR2 ANQGSEA. The CDR3 extends over 13 amino acids. V lost 4 bases and J lost 2; bases outside the gene matches: 3. This CDR3 reads CSVVGLAQETQYF. Written as DNA, the CDR3 is TGCAGCGTTGTAGGACTAGCTCAAGAGACCCAGTACTTC.

This clonotype was picked up a small number of times. This rearrangement joins TRBV20-1 to TRBJ2-3; 8 nucleotides line up with TRBD2. CDR3 length: 15 amino acids. V lost 4 bases, J lost 4 bases, and 10 bases stayed unmatched. Germline CDR1 DFQATT, CDR2 SNEGSKA (reference sequence). This CDR3 is CSATRTGGNADTQYF. CDR3 bases: TGCAGTGCTACTCGGACGGGGGGGAATGCAGATACGCAGTATTTT.

This clonotype was seen a few times. CDR3 protein: CASSLQGAVNEQFF. DNA for the CDR3: TGCGCCAGCAGCTTACAGGGGGCTGTCAATGAGCAGTTCTTC. This chain uses TRBV5-1 with TRBJ2-1; 9 bases line up with TRBD1. J gave up 6 bases and V 2 bases, and 3 bases lay outside the gene matches. There are 14 residues in the CDR3. Germline lookup yields CDR1 SGHRS and CDR2 YFSETQ.

This clonotype occurred a few times. J is TRBJ1-6 and V is TRBV7-2; D remains ambiguous. Germline V gene data show CDR1 as SGHTA and CDR2 as FQGNSA. This CDR3 is 15 amino acids long. Trimming stripped 0 bases from V and 5 bases from J, with 8 bases between. The DNA of the CDR3 is TGTGCCAGCAGCTTAGCCGGTCGGCATAATTCACCCCTCCACTTT. Protein product: CASSLAGRHNSPLHF.

This clonotype was detected ten times or more. The rearrangement links TRBV5-1 to TRBJ2-1; tentative D call: TRBD1 (6 bases). V was shortened by 4 bases and J by 7 bases, with 15 bases between the two germline ends. Germline CDR1 reads SGHRS; CDR2 reads YFSETQ. The CDR3 covers 14 residues. DNA for the CDR3: TGCGCCAGCAGCCGAGTAGACAGGAGGAATGAGCAGTTCTTC. It is translated as CASSRVDRRNEQFF.

This clonotype was seen a handful of times. The chain combines TRBV7-6 with TRBJ2-3; 10 bases agree with TRBD2. This CDR3 is 17 amino acids long. The J segment lost 3 bases and the V segment lost 4 bases, leaving 10 bases of the junction unmatched. Germline V gene data show CDR1 as SGHVS and CDR2 as FNYEAQ. The CDR3 region has the DNA TGTGCCAGCAGCTCTCCGGGACTAGCGTATTCTACAGATACGCAGTATTTT. Amino acids: CASSSPGLAYSTDTQYF.

This clonotype has at least ten counts. The V and J genes are TRBV20-1 and TRBJ2-7; possible D gene TRBD1, 5 bases. There are 14 residues in the CDR3. Trimming stripped 0 bases from V and 3 bases from J, with 12 bases between. The germline V gene encodes CDR1 DFQATT and CDR2 SNEGSKA (reference sequence). The CDR3, as DNA: TGCAGTGCTAGAGATCCGGGCAGGGACTACGAGCAGTACTTC. Its translation is CSARDPGRDYEQYF.

This clonotype occurred a few times. The V and J genes are TRBV2 and TRBJ2-6, with D possibly matching TRBD1 (6 bases). Germline V lookup: CDR1 SNHLY, CDR2 FYNNEI. V lost 6 bases and J lost 0, with 9 bases in between. The CDR3 is made up of 15 amino acids. The CDR3 coding sequence is TGTGCCAGCAGATACAGGGACTCTGGGGCCAACGTCCTGACTTTC. Residues: CASRYRDSGANVLTF.

This clonotype has more than one count but fewer than ten. The chain couples TRBV20-1 to TRBJ1-1, with D unresolved. Trimming left V 6 bases short and J 0 bases short, with 8 bases between. CDR3 length equals 12 residues. Germline CDR1 and CDR2: DFQATT and SNEGSKA (reference sequence). CDR3 loop: CSAKMVNTEAFF. In nucleotides, the CDR3 is TGCAGTGCCAAGATGGTGAACACTGAAGCTTTCTTT.

This clonotype came up a few times. The chain has TRBV6-1 and TRBJ1-5; D unclear. Germline V gene sequence: CDR1 MNHNS, CDR2 SASEGT. Trimming shortened V by 7 bases and J by 2 bases, and 15 bases separated the two germline ends. There are 15 residues in the CDR3. The CDR3 bases are TGTGCCAGCATTCGGTCCATGGCGGGCAATCAGCCCCAGCATTTT. It translates to CASIRSMAGNQPQHF.

The chain has TRBV3-1 and TRBJ2-3, with 12 bases matching TRBD2. The CDR3 contains 16 residues. Looked up from germline, CDR1 is LGHDT and CDR2 is YNNKEL (reference sequence). Trimming removed 2 bases from V and 4 bases from J; junction bases left unmatched: 4. CDR3 coding DNA: TGTGCCAGCAGCCAACTAGCGGGGGGGCCGTCAGATACGCAGTATTTT. This sequence encodes CASSQLAGGPSDTQYF.

The rearrangement uses TRBV10-3 and TRBJ2-5; D is possibly TRBD1 or TRBD2 (6 bases each). Trimming removed 6 bases at V and 1 base at J, with 15 bases between. This CDR3 is built from 15 residues. CDR1 ENHRY and CDR2 SYGVKD come from the germline V gene. In DNA form, the CDR3 reads TGTGCCATCAGGGATAAGGGGGGTCCCCAAGAGACCCAGTACTTC. Translating gives CAIRDKGGPQETQYF.

This sequence joins TRBV5-1 and TRBJ2-3, with D possibly being TRBD1 (6 bases). CDR1 SGHRS and CDR2 YFSETQ come from the germline V gene. The CDR3 extends over 15 amino acids. V gave up 0 bases and J gave up 5 bases, with 13 bases separating them. CDR3 bases: TGCGCCAGCAGCTTGGCCCCAGGGGTTGAAGATACGCAGTATTTT. It codes for CASSLAPGVEDTQYF.

This clonotype has at least ten counts. V gene TRBV9 combines with J gene TRBJ2-1, with D perhaps matching TRBD2 (5 bases). CDR3 length: 11 amino acids. Germline CDR1 SGDLS, CDR2 YYNGEE. V was clipped by 3 bases and J by 7 bases, with 5 bases between them. The CDR3 DNA is TGTGCCAGCAGCGGGAGGAATGAGCAGTTCTTC. It translates to CASSGRNEQFF.

This clonotype was seen only a few times. The chain combines TRBV5-1 with TRBJ1-1; D gene ambiguous. Germline V CDR1 and CDR2: SGHRS, YFSETQ. The CDR3 totals 13 residues. Between the trimmed V and J ends, which lost 6 bases and 5 bases, there was a span of 14 bases. CDR3 DNA sequence: TGCGCCAGCAACTCGTGGCCCCCGACTGAAGCTTTCTTT. It codes for CASNSWPPTEAFF.

This chain joins TRBV12-3 or TRBV12-4 and TRBJ2-5, with a possible D match to TRBD2 (5 bases). The germline V and J ends were trimmed by 6 bases and 1 base, with 9 bases remaining between them. The length of the CDR3 is 13 residues. The CDR3 region has the DNA TGTGCCAGCAGGTTGGACTCCCAAGAGACCCAGTACTTC. Its protein is CASRLDSQETQYF.

This clonotype was counted only a few times. The J gene is TRBJ2-7, the V gene TRBV20-1; TRBD1 matches at 7 bases. J gave up 2 bases and V 0 bases, and 4 bases lay outside the gene matches. This CDR3 region has 14 residues. The germline V gene has CDR1 DFQATT and CDR2 SNEGSKA (reference sequence). The CDR3: CSARDRQGTYEQYF. The CDR3 bases are TGCAGTGCTAGAGATAGACAGGGAACCTACGAGCAGTACTTC.

V gene TRBV2 combines with J gene TRBJ1-5; the D is unclear. Germline values: CDR1 SNHLY, CDR2 FYNNEI. V was shortened by 2 bases and J by 8 bases, with 10 bases between the two germline ends. This CDR3 comprises 13 residues. In DNA, the CDR3 is TGTGCCAGCAGTGAACAGGTCTACGAGCCCCAGCATTTT. Translating gives CASSEQVYEPQHF.

This clonotype has more than one count but fewer than ten. The CDR3 region has the DNA TGTGCCAGCAGCTTAGCTCTCCGGGGGGTTCAAGAGACCCAGTACTTC. Residues: CASSLALRGVQETQYF. This chain links TRBV7-8 with TRBJ2-5; 7 nucleotides line up with TRBD2. Germline V CDR1 and CDR2: SGHVS, FQNEAQ. The CDR3 is 16 amino acids. V was clipped by 0 bases and J by 2 bases; unmatched bases: 6. Using reference TRBV7-8 and TRBJ2-5 for the parts outside the CDR3, the full variable domain is GAGVSQSPRYKVAKRGQDVALRCDPISGHVSLFWYQQALGQGPEFLTYFQNEAQLDKSGLPSDRFFAERPEGSVSTLKIQRTQQEDSAVYLCASSLALRGVQETQYFGPGTRLLVL.

This clonotype was found many times. The chain employs TRBV6-5 and TRBJ1-1; the match to TRBD1 covers 10 bases. The CDR3 consists of 16 residues. V lost 9 bases to trimming and J lost 4 bases; unmatched junction nucleotides: 14. The germline gives CDR1 MNHEY, CDR2 SVGAGI. For the CDR3, the DNA is TGTGCCAGAGGAGCCGGGACAGGGGTATGGGGCACTGAAGCTTTCTTT. Translating it yields CARGAGTGVWGTEAFF.

The chain joins TRBV20-1 to TRBJ1-1; D uncertain. The germline CDR1 and CDR2 sequences are DFQATT and SNEGSKA (reference sequence). The CDR3 extends over 13 amino acids. V lost 6 bases to trimming and J lost 1 base, with 12 bases between them. In nucleotides, the CDR3 is TGCAGTGCGGGCCCGAGGACGAACACTGAAGCTTTCTTT. Its protein is CSAGPRTNTEAFF.

V usage is TRBV5-6 and J usage is TRBJ2-1, with D perhaps matching TRBD1 or TRBD2 (5 bases each). The germline V gene has CDR1 SGHDT and CDR2 YYEEEE. The V and J ends lost 4 bases and 8 bases respectively, with 13 bases between them. The CDR3 length is 13 residues. In DNA form, the CDR3 reads TGTGCCAGCAGCCAGCTCGGGGCTCATGAGCAGTTCTTC. Translating gives CASSQLGAHEQFF.

The chain combines TRBV9 with TRBJ1-1; no clear D gene. Germline values: CDR1 SGDLS, CDR2 YYNGEE. The CDR3 has 15 residues. V was clipped by 4 bases and J by 0 bases, with 13 bases between them. The CDR3 spells CASSPRSGMNTEAFF. DNA for the CDR3: TGTGCCAGCAGCCCCCGGTCAGGAATGAACACTGAAGCTTTCTTT.

This chain uses TRBV5-1 with TRBJ1-1; possibly TRBD1 for D (5 bases). The CDR3 extends over 16 amino acids. V shed 0 bases and J shed 1 base, with 13 bases lying between them. CDR1 and CDR2 (germline): SGHRS, YFSETQ. The CDR3 DNA reads TGCGCCAGCAGCTTGGTGGGGGGAGGGGCGAACACTGAAGCTTTCTTT. This translates into CASSLVGGGANTEAFF.

The V and J genes are TRBV2 and TRBJ2-1; no firm D call. Germline V gene data show CDR1 as SNHLY and CDR2 as FYNNEI. CDR3 length: 14 residues. V was pared by 6 bases and J by 7 bases, with 16 bases between. In DNA form, the CDR3 reads TGTGCCAGCAGCCCCGTGGGCATGGTAAATGAGCAGTTCTTC. Its protein is CASSPVGMVNEQFF.